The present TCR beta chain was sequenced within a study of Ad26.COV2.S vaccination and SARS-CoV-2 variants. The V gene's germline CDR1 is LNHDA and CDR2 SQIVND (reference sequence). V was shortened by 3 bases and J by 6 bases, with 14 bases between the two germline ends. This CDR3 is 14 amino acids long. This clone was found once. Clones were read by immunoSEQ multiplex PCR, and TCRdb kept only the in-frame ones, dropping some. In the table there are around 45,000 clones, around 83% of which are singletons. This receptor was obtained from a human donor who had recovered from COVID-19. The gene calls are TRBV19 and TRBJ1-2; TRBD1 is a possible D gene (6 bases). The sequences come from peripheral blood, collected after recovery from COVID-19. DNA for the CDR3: TGTGCCAGTAGTATCCGGGCCAGGGGTGATGGCTACACCTTC. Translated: CASSIRARGDGYTF.